Listed below are T cell receptor beta chains from one sample, sequenced in a study of shared clonotypes between healthy human individuals. The data were produced by immunoSEQ multiplex PCR, yet TCRdb's version contains in-frame clones alone and is incomplete. The sample shows under 2,500,000 clones, approximately 94% of them seen only once. The sample consisted of naive CD4+ T cells sorted from blood. The receptors were gathered from a man between 18 and 29 years old in good health. Both conserved end residues are part of each CDR3. D genes are given only for firm matches. Expanded clones are given a class, and other clones once, few, many or no size at all.

TRBV6-4	few	TRBD1	TRBJ1-5	CANQSRTGAQPQHF	TGTGCCAACCAGAGCAGGACAGGGGCTCAGCCCCAGCATTTT
TRBV5-1	-	-	TRBJ1-1	CASSLQGINTEAFF	TGCGCCAGCAGCTTGCAGGGAATAAACACTGAAGCTTTCTTT
TRBV5-1	-	TRBD1	TRBJ2-5	CASSLVQGAGETQYF	TGCGCCAGCAGCTTGGTGCAGGGGGCAGGAGAGACCCAGTACTTC
TRBV18	-	-	TRBJ2-7	CASSSPRGSVYEQYF	TGTGCCAGCTCATCACCTCGGGGGTCAGTCTACGAGCAGTACTTC
TRBV18	-	TRBD1	TRBJ2-6	CASSPFLTGGSGANVLTF	TGTGCCAGCTCACCATTCCTGACAGGGGGCTCTGGGGCCAACGTCCTGACTTTC
TRBV6-6	-	-	TRBJ1-5	CASSYGPKGLNQPQHF	TGTGCCAGCAGTTACGGACCTAAGGGGCTTAATCAGCCCCAGCATTTT
TRBV7-9	-	-	TRBJ2-2	CASNPLGDGELFF	TGTGCCAGCAATCCACTAGGAGACGGGGAGCTGTTTTTT
TRBV14	-	TRBD1	TRBJ2-7	CASGGQVAEQYF	TGTGCCAGCGGAGGACAGGTGGCCGAGCAGTACTTC
TRBV13	-	-	TRBJ2-7	CASSPGREATYEQYF	TGTGCCAGCAGCCCAGGTCGAGAGGCAACCTACGAGCAGTACTTC
TRBV19	-	-	TRBJ1-5	CASSIAEAGQPQHF	TGTGCCAGTAGTATAGCGGAAGCCGGTCAGCCCCAGCATTTT
TRBV9	-	TRBD1	TRBJ1-6	CASSVEGQGNSPLHF	TGTGCCAGCAGCGTAGAGGGACAGGGCAATTCACCCCTCCACTTT
TRBV28	-	-	TRBJ1-1	CASSLGGQGPETEAFF	TGTGCCAGCAGTTTAGGAGGTCAGGGGCCGGAGACTGAAGCTTTCTTT
TRBV9	-	TRBD2	TRBJ2-3	CASSVLAVSTDTQYF	TGTGCCAGCAGCGTTCTAGCGGTAAGCACAGATACGCAGTATTTT
TRBV19	-	TRBD1	TRBJ1-5	CASSVTGDNQPQHF	TGTGCCAGTAGTGTGACAGGGGACAATCAGCCCCAGCATTTT
TRBV2	-	-	TRBJ1-6	CASRGQILLAGANLHF	TGTGCCAGCAGGGGACAAATCCTGCTGGCAGGGGCAAACCTCCACTTT
TRBV6-1	once	-	TRBJ2-5	CASSAMDPRETQYF	TGTGCCAGCTCTGCTATGGACCCGAGGGAGACCCAGTACTTC
TRBV6-5	-	-	TRBJ2-1	CASRGQLYNEQFF	TGTGCCAGCAGAGGACAACTTTACAATGAGCAGTTCTTC
TRBV27	-	-	TRBJ1-6	CASSPEQGLGSPLHF	TGTGCCAGCAGTCCCGAACAGGGTTTGGGGTCACCCCTCCACTTT
TRBV19	-	TRBD1	TRBJ2-7	CASSLTGGANEQYF	TGTGCCAGTAGTCTGACAGGGGGCGCGAACGAGCAGTACTTC
TRBV2	-	TRBD1	TRBJ1-2	CASSIQGEAGYTF	TGTGCCAGCAGCATACAGGGGGAGGCCGGCTACACCTTC